Listed below are T cell receptor beta chains from one sample, sequenced in a study of identifying expanded T cells in peripheral blood. Using immunoSEQ multiplex PCR, the repertoire was profiled, and TCRdb retains in-frame clones only, with some absent. This table has tens of thousands of clones, 88% appearing once. The specimen was blood. The receptors were gathered from a person between 18 and 75 years old in good health. CDR3s include the opening cysteine and the closing phenylalanine or tryptophan.

>TRBV11-2|TRBJ1-4
CASSLRREKLFF
>TRBV5-1|TRBJ1-6
CASSYLGQEYNSPLHF
>TRBV5-1|TRBJ1-1
CASSPRQGNTEAFF
>TRBV9|TRBJ2-2
CASSAGETVTGELFF
>TRBV5-6|TRBJ2-7
CASSLGAGRGKQYF
>TRBV30|TRBJ1-5
CAWSNRDKNQPQHF
>TRBV20-1|TRBJ1-2
CSAAGGKGYTF
>TRBV4-1|TRBJ2-7
CASSQVGVRYEQYF
>TRBV27|TRBJ2-7
CASRGLAGESSYEQYF
>TRBV11-2|TRBJ1-1
CASCLDRATEAFF
>TRBV19|.
CASSIGYEQYF
>TRBV30|TRBJ2-1
CAWSKFKTSGGHNEQFF
>TRBV10-3|TRBJ1-5
CAISESSGGQPQHF
>TRBV7-6|TRBJ2-7
CASSLGQASGRSPYEQYF
>TRBV15|TRBJ1-2
CATSRDRESGYGYTF
>TRBV7-9|TRBJ1-2
CASSPRDSTRGYTF
>TRBV5-6|TRBJ2-7
CASSLGGGSRGEQYF
>TRBV15|TRBJ1-1
CATSRKGANTEAFF
>TRBV12-5|TRBJ1-6
CATGQGNSPLHF
>TRBV9|TRBJ2-1
CASSVEGQGNNEQFF
>TRBV5-6|TRBJ2-3
CASSLFSGRDTQYF
>TRBV27|TRBJ1-1
CASSFSGINTEAFF
>TRBV18|TRBJ1-1
CASSPLPGFTEAFF
>TRBV9|TRBJ2-2
CASSTGTGRTGELFF
>TRBV11-2|TRBJ2-5
CASSFLWSETQYF
>TRBV20-1|TRBJ1-2
CSARANYGYTF
>TRBV7-3|TRBJ1-1
CASSLKGSPMNTEAFF
>TRBV5-4|TRBJ2-1
CASSLASTSGGAGQFF
>TRBV19|TRBJ2-5
CASRRDRDRQETQYF
>TRBV7-6|TRBJ1-1
CASTYLGQGRGTEAFF
>TRBV6-6|TRBJ1-1
CASTREGMNTEAFF